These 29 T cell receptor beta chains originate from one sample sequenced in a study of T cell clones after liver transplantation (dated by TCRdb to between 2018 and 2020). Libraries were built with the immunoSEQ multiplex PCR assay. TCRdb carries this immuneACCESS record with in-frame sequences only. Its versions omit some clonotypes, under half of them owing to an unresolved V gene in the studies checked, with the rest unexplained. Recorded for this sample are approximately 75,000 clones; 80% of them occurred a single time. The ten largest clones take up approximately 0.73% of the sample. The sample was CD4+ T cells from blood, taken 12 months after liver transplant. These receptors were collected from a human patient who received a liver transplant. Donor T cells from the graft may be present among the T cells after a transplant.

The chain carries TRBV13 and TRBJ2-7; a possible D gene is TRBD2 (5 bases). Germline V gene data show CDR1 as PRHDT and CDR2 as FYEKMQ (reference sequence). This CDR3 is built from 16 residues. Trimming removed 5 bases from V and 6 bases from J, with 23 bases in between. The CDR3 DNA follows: TGTGCCAGCAGCCTGGGTAAGAGGGATTACCGGGTCGAGCAGTACTTC. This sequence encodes CASSLGKRDYRVEQYF.

Written as DNA, the CDR3 is TGTGCCAGCAGTCCGCAAGGGACAGTAAATGAAAAACTGTTTTTT. Protein product: CASSPQGTVNEKLFF. The gene calls are TRBV2 and TRBJ1-4, with 7 bases identical to TRBD1. V lost 5 bases and J lost 5; bases outside the gene matches: 8. The CDR3 consists of 15 residues. Germline loops: CDR1 SNHLY, CDR2 FYNNEI.

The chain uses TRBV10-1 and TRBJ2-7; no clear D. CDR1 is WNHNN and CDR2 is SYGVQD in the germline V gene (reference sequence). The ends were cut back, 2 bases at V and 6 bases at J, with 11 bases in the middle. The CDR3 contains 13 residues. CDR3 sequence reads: CASSEGPKSEQYF. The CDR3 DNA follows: TGCGCCAGCAGTGAGGGCCCTAAGTCCGAGCAGTACTTC.

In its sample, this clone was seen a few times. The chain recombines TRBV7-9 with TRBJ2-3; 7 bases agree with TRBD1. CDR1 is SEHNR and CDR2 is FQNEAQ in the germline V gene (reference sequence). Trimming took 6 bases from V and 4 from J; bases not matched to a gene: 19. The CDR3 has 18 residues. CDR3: CASRPRGGVRTGADTQYF. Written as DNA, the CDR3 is TGTGCCAGCAGACCGAGAGGGGGAGTGAGGACAGGAGCAGATACGCAGTATTTT.

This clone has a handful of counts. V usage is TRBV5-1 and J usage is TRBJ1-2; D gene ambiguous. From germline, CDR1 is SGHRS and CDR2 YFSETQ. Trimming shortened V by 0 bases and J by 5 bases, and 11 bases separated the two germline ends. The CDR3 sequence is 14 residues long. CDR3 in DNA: TGCGCCAGCAGCTTGGATCAGGTCCGGTATGGCTACACCTTC. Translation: CASSLDQVRYGYTF.

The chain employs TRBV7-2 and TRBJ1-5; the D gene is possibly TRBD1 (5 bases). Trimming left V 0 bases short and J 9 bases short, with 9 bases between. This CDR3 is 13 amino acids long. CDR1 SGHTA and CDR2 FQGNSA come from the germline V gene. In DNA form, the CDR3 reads TGTGCCAGCAGCTTAGCGGGGGAGCGGCCCCAGCATTTT. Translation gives CASSLAGERPQHF.

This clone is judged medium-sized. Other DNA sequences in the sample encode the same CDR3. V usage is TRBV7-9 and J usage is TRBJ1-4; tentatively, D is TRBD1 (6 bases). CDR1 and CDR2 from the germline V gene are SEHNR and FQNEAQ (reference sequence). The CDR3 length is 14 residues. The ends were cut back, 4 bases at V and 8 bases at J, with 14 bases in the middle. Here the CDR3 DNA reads TGTGCCAGCAGCTCTTACAGGGATGAGGAAAAACTGTTTTTT. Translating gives CASSSYRDEEKLFF. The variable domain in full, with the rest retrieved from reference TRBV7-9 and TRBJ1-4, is DTGVSQNPRHKITKRGQNVTFRCDPISEHNRLYWYRQTLGQGPEFLTYFQNEAQLEKSRLLSDRFSAERPKGSFSTLEIQRTEQGDSAMYLCASSSYRDEEKLFFGSGTQLSVL.

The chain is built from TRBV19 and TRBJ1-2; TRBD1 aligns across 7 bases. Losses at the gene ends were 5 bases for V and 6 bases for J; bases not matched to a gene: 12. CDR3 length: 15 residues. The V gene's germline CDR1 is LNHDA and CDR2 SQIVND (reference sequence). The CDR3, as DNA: TGTGCCAGTAGTTCCATCCTCAGGGACAGAGATGGCTACACCTTC. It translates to CASSSILRDRDGYTF.

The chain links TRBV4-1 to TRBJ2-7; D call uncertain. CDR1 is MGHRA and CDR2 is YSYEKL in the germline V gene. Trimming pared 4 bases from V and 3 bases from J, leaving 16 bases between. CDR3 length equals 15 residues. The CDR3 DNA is TGCGCCAGCAGCCTAGCAGCTAGATTTGACTACGAGCAGTACTTC. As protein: CASSLAARFDYEQYF.

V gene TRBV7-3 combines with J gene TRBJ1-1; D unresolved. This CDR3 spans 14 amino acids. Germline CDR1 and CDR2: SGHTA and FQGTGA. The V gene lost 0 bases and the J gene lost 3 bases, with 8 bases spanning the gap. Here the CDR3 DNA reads TGTGCCAGCAGCTTAACAGGCTCCTACACTGAAGCTTTCTTT. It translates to CASSLTGSYTEAFF.

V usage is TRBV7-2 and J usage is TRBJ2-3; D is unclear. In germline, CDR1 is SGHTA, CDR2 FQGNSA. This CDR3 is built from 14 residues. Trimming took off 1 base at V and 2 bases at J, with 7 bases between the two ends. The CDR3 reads CASSLVFLTDTQYF. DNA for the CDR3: TGTGCCAGCAGCTTAGTCTTTCTCACAGATACGCAGTATTTT.

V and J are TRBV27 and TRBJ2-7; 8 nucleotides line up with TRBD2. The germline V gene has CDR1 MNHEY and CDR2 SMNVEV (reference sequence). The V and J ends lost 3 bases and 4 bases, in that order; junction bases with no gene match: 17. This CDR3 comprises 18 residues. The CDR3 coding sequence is TGTGCCAGCAGTTTCAGGCCAGGGAGTAGCGGGATGACTTACGAGCAGTACTTC. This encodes CASSFRPGSSGMTYEQYF.

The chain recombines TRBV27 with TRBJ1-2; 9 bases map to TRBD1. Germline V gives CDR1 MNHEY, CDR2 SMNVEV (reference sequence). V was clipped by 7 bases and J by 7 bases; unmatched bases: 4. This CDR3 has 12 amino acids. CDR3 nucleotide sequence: TGTGCCAGCACCACACAGGGGGCTGGCTACACCTTC. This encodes CASTTQGAGYTF.

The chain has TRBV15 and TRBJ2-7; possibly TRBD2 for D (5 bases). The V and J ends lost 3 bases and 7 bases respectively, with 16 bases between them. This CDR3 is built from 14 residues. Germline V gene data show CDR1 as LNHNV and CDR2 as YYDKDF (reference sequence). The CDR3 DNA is TGTGCCACCAGCAGCCGAGTTGCAGAGCGGGAGCAGTACTTC. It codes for CATSSRVAEREQYF.

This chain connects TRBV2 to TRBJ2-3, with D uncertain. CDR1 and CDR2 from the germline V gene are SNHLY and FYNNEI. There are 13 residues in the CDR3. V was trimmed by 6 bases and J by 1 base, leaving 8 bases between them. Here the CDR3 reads CASRVEGTDTQYF. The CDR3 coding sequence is TGTGCCAGCAGAGTGGAAGGCACAGATACGCAGTATTTT.

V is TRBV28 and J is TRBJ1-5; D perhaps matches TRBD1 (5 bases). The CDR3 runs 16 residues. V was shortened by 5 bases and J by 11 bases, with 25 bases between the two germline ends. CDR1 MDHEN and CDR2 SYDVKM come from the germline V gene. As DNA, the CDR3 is TGTGCCAGCAGTGCAACCCGTACAGGATCTTGGGGGGCCCAGCATTTT. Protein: CASSATRTGSWGAQHF.

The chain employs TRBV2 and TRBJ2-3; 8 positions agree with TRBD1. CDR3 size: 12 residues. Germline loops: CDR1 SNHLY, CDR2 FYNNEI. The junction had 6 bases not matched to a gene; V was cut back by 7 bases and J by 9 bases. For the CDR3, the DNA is TGTGCCAGCAAATATCGGACAGGGACGCAGTATTTT. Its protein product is CASKYRTGTQYF.

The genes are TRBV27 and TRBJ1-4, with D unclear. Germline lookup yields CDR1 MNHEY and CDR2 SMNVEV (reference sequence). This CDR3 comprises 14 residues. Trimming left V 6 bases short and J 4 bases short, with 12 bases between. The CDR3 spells CASSMDGINEKLFF. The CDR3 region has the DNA TGTGCCAGCAGCATGGACGGAATTAATGAAAAACTGTTTTTT.

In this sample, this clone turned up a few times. The CDR3 nucleotides are TGTGCCAGCAGCGGGAGCGGGAGGCTGTACGAGCAGTACTTC. As protein: CASSGSGRLYEQYF. The chain joins TRBV5-6 to TRBJ2-7; TRBD2 agrees at 9 bases. CDR3 length: 14 amino acids. Germline CDR1 SGHDT, CDR2 YYEEEE. J lost 4 bases, V lost 4 bases, and 6 bases had no gene match.

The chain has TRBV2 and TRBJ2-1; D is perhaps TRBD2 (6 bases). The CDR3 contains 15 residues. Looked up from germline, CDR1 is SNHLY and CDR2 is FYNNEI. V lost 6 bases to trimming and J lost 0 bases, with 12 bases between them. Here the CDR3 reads CASSALTSSYNEQFF. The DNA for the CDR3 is TGTGCCAGCAGCGCCCTGACTAGCTCCTACAATGAGCAGTTCTTC.

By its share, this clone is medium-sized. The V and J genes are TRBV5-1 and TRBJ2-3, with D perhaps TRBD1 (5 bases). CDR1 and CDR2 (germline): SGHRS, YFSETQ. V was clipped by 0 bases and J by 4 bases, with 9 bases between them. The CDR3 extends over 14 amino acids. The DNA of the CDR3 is TGCGCCAGCAGCTTGGGGCAGGGCCCAGATACGCAGTATTTT. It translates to CASSLGQGPDTQYF.

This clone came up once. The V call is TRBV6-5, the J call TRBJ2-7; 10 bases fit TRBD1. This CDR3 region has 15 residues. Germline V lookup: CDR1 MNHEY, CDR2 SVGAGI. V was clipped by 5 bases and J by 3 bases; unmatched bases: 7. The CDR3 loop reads CASSLDRGRFYEQYF. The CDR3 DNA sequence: TGTGCCAGCAGTCTAGACAGGGGGCGATTCTACGAGCAGTACTTC.

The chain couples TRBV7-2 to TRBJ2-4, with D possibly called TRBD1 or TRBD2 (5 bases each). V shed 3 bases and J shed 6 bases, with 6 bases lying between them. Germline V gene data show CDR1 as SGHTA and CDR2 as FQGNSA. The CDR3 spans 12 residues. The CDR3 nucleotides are TGTGCCAGCAGCTTTGGGGGAAACATTCAGTACTTC. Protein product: CASSFGGNIQYF.

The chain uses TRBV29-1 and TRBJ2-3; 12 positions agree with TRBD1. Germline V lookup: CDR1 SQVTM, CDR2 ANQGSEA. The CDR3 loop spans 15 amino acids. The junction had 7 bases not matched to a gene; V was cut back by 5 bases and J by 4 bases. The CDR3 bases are TGCAGCGTTTCGCCCGGGACAGGGGGCTCAGATACGCAGTATTTT. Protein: CSVSPGTGGSDTQYF.

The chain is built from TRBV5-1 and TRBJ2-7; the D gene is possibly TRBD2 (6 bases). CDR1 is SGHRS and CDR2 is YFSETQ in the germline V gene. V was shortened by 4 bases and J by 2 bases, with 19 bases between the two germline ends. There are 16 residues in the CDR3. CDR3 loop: CASSPQGGGLAYEQYF. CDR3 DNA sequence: TGCGCCAGCAGCCCCCAGGGAGGCGGGCTCGCCTACGAGCAGTACTTC.

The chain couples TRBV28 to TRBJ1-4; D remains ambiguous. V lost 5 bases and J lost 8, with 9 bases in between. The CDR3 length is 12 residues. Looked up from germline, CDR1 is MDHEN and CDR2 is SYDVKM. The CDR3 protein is CASSPQTEKLFF. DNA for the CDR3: TGTGCCAGCAGTCCACAGACAGAAAAACTGTTTTTT.

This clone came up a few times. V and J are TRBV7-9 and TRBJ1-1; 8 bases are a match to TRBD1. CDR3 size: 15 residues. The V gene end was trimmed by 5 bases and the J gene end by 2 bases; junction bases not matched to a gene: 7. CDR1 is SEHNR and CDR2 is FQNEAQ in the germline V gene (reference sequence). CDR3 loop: CASSPRGQGNTEAFF. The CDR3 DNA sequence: TGTGCCAGCAGCCCCCGTGGACAGGGCAACACTGAAGCTTTCTTT.

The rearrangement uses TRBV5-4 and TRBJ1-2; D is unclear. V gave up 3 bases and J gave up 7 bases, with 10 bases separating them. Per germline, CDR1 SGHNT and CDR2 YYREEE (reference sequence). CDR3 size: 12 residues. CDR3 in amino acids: CASSSPRVGYTF. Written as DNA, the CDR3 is TGTGCCAGCAGCTCCCCTAGGGTTGGCTACACCTTC.

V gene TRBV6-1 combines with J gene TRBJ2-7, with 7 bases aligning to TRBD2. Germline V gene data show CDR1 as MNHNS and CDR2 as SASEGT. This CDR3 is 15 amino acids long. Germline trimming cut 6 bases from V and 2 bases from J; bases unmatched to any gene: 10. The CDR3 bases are TGTGCCAGCAGCTTTATCGGGAGGCAAGCCTACGAGCAGTACTTC. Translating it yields CASSFIGRQAYEQYF.